This T cell receptor (beta chain) is drawn from a study of coeliac disease (dated by TCRdb to 2021 to 2024). Study-level background: Coeliac patients were categorised as having newly diagnosed active disease, refractory coeliac disease type I, or disease controlled by a gluten-free diet. The aim was to characterise TR repertoires of small intestinal T cells in active, refractory type I and gluten-free-diet-treated coeliac disease. The study applied next-generation sequencing of rearranged TRB and TRG CDR3 regions to small intestinal lymphocyte fractions from coeliac and non-coeliac patients. Of the 30 or so patients in the full study, roughly 22 had coeliac disease confirmed by serology and 8 were controls with non-small intestinal disorders. Because high-resolution HLA typing was not available, biased TRBV7-2 usage was examined as a proof of principle. TRB sequencing was successfully performed on samples from 27 to 30 subjects, among which about two dozen paired bulk unsorted intraepithelial and lamina propria cell samples were included. Study-wide findings and limitations: In the authors' view, the approach was unsuitable for unbiased detection of gliadin-specific T cells, since gliadin-specific T cells are scarce and rarely shared between patients. Published gliadin-specific TRB sequences turned up in about 50% of the 18 coeliac lamina propria samples, compared with only 1 of 6 controls. Compared with controls, active coeliac intraepithelial and lamina propria samples had TRB and TRG repertoires of lower clonality, which suggests that diverse T cells were recruited. Separating intraepithelial cells from lamina propria cells did not give high-purity fractions, so cross-contamination between the two compartments may have occurred. For the most part, TRB repertoires were private, with most amino acid sequences found in only one sample, and V-gene usage showed no significant difference across disease groups.

Aliquots of fewer than 600,000 cells were frozen in DMSO/FBS in liquid nitrogen, and a single aliquot per fraction was used for sequencing. Every one of the 30 study patients had an endoscopy and a small intestinal biopsy. Once intraepithelial cells had been isolated, the leftover biopsy tissue was digested with collagenase to release lamina propria cells. The Qiagen DNeasy blood extraction kit was used to extract genomic DNA from the frozen unsorted cell fractions. In regard to this clone: The antigen this receptor binds is unknown. Base quality data are lacking; no much larger clone is found one base away.

Library construction relied on the immunoSEQ multiplex PCR assay. The TR loci were subjected to amplification by multiplexed PCR, for which V gene segments served as targets of the forward primers and J gene segments as targets of the reverse primers. The amplified CDR3 regions were sequenced using the Illumina HiSeq System. On the authors' methods: To strip out PCR and sequencing errors and collapse the data into unique sequences, a nearest-neighbour algorithm merged closely related reads. Repertoires were summarised in terms of clonality and T cell density, with T cell density defined as TR molecules per amount of genomic DNA input. CDR3 amino acid sequences present in at least 80% of unsorted samples were defined as public TRs, and these public TRs were then tested for differential abundance between coeliac and control samples. Every lamina propria sample was checked against a list of 200 to 250 published gliadin-specific TRB sequences. Disease-group differences in clonality and density were tested with Kruskal-Wallis tests followed by Dunn post-tests. In its TCRdb copy, this immuneACCESS table keeps in-frame sequences only and misses some clones. Where compared with another copy, unresolved V genes explain less than half of these, and the others have no known cause. V and J calls and clone size come straight from that table; D and trimming were deduced from the DNA. The sample contains under 6,500 clones, less than 75% of them found a single time. Over 7.5% of the sample belongs to the ten largest clones.

Per the germline V gene, SGHRS is the CDR1 and YFSETQ is the CDR2. Germline trimming: 4 bases from V, 1 base from J; junction bases outside gene matches: 5. The CDR3 sequence holds 16 residues, the cysteine and phenylalanine included. Just the 48-base CDR3 DNA is kept, in frame starting at base 1. The sample was lymphocytes from the gut lamina propria. Read against the paper, the sample's cell subset or site label means: lamina propria cell (LPC) fraction of small intestinal biopsy. The source is a man between 65 and 85 years old with active celiac disease. The chain uses TRBV5-1 and TRBJ2-2, and 9 bases in between align with TRBD2. The encoded CDR3 is CASSRLAGRNTGELFF. Here is the DNA: TGCGCCAGCAGCAGGCTAGCGGGAAGGAACACCGGGGAGCTGTTTTTT. Reference TRBV5-1 and TRBJ2-2 proteins supply the regions before and after the CDR3; the full variable domain is: KAGVTQTPRYLIKTRGQQVTLSCSPISGHRSVSWYQQTPGQGLQFLFEYFSETQRNKGNFPGRFSGRQFSNSRSEMNVSTLELGDSALYLCASSRLAGRNTGELFFGEGSRLTVL.